A selection of T cell receptor beta chains follows, all from one sample in a study of blood T cell repertoires in COVID-19. Only in-frame clones appear in the TCRdb table, and some are missing; sequencing was by immunoSEQ multiplex PCR. Among some 98,000 clones listed, almost 85% were seen once. Sequencing was done on a sample of peripheral blood. The receptors were sampled from a man aged 65 to 79 with acute or convalescent COVID-19. Both conserved end residues are part of each CDR3. A D gene is named only where the DNA matches it firmly. Some rows have no size entry. The others give once, few or many, or a class for an expanded clone.

>.|TRBV9|TRBJ1-1|.
CASSVVGQAMSEAFF
TGTGCCAGCAGCGTAGTTGGGCAGGCCATGAGTGAAGCTTTCTTT
>.|TRBV6-1|TRBJ1-3|.
CASSDHSGNTIYF
TGTGCCAGCAGTGATCACTCTGGAAACACCATATATTTT
>few|TRBV12-5|TRBJ1-1|.
CASGLTYEATEAFF
TGTGCTAGTGGTTTGACCTATGAGGCCACTGAAGCTTTCTTT
>.|TRBV2|TRBJ2-2|TRBD2
CASSRLAGGLTGELFF
TGTGCCAGCAGTAGACTAGCGGGGGGGCTAACCGGGGAGCTGTTTTTT
>once|TRBV20-1|TRBJ2-7|TRBD1
CSASLRDRQYF
TGCAGTGCTAGCCTTCGGGACAGGCAGTACTTC
>.|TRBV27|TRBJ2-3|.
CASGRSTDTQYF
TGTGCCAGCGGCAGGAGCACAGATACGCAGTATTTT
>once|TRBV6-5|TRBJ1-1|.
CASTRGTMNTEAFF
TGTGCCAGCACAAGGGGGACAATGAACACTGAAGCTTTCTTT
>.|TRBV30|TRBJ2-5|TRBD1
CAWSVLGGGETQYF
TGTGCCTGGAGTGTACTAGGGGGCGGCGAGACCCAGTACTTC
>.|TRBV30|TRBJ1-6|.
CAWSEQYNSPLHF
TGTGCCTGGAGTGAACAGTATAATTCACCCCTCCACTTT
>.|TRBV18|TRBJ2-7|TRBD2
CASSSGSLVEQYF
TGTGCCAGCTCTAGCGGGAGTTTAGTCGAGCAGTACTTC
>.|TRBV7-2|TRBJ1-5|.
CASSLALSNQPQHF
TGTGCCAGCAGCTTAGCGCTAAGCAATCAGCCCCAGCATTTT
>.|TRBV7-3|TRBJ1-1|.
CASSSQGRGTEAFF
TGTGCCAGCAGCTCTCAGGGAAGGGGAACTGAAGCTTTCTTT
>.|TRBV29-1|TRBJ2-5|.
CSAKPDGEETQYF
TGCAGCGCCAAACCCGACGGGGAGGAGACCCAGTACTTC
>.|TRBV24-1|TRBJ2-1|TRBD2
CATGHMIAGYNEQFF
TGTGCCACCGGCCATATGATAGCGGGCTACAATGAGCAGTTCTTC
>.|TRBV4-1|TRBJ2-1|TRBD2
CASSQGLAGRYNEQFF
TGCGCCAGCAGCCAAGGACTAGCGGGCCGATACAATGAGCAGTTCTTC
>.|TRBV30|TRBJ1-5|.
CAWSVWAGNSNQPQHF
TGTGCCTGGAGTGTATGGGCAGGGAACAGCAATCAGCCCCAGCATTTT
>.|TRBV6-5|TRBJ1-5|TRBD1
CASGNGQGNQPQHF
TGTGCCAGCGGCAACGGACAGGGGAATCAGCCCCAGCATTTT
>.|TRBV2|TRBJ1-1|.
CASSVQGITEAFF
TGTGCCAGCAGTGTCCAGGGGATCACTGAAGCTTTCTTT
>.|TRBV3-1/TRBV3-2|TRBJ1-1|.
CASSQKWQNTEAFF
TGTGCCAGCAGCCAAAAATGGCAGAACACTGAAGCTTTCTTT
>few|TRBV7-6|TRBJ1-6|TRBD1
CASSPSGTAYSPLHF
TGTGCCAGCAGCCCTTCCGGGACAGCCTATTCACCCCTCCACTTT
>.|TRBV28|TRBJ1-2|TRBD1
CASSPPTGKDGYTF
TGTGCCAGCAGCCCCCCGACAGGGAAAGATGGCTACACCTTC
>once|TRBV7-3|TRBJ2-3|.
CASSPSALSTDTQYF
TGTGCCAGCAGCCCTAGCGCTCTATCCACAGATACGCAGTATTTT
>.|TRBV20-1|TRBJ2-7|TRBD1
CSASSLFAGQGGYEQYF
TGCAGTGCTAGTTCTCTTTTTGCAGGACAGGGGGGCTACGAGCAGTACTTC
>few|TRBV27|TRBJ2-1|TRBD2
CASSGTSGKYNEQFF
TGTGCCAGTTCCGGGACTAGCGGTAAATACAATGAGCAGTTCTTC
>.|TRBV6-6|TRBJ2-3|.
CASRLAANTDTQYF
TGTGCCAGCAGATTAGCGGCAAACACAGATACGCAGTATTTT
>.|TRBV28|TRBJ2-3|TRBD1
CASSLPPTGALADTQYF
TGTGCCAGCAGTTTGCCCCCCACAGGGGCCCTCGCGGATACGCAGTATTTT
>.|TRBV7-2|TRBJ2-1|TRBD2
CASSPPRGGNNEQFF
TGTGCCAGCAGCCCCCCTCGGGGGGGAAACAATGAGCAGTTCTTC
>.|TRBV5-4|TRBJ1-2|TRBD1
CASSLTGGNYGYTF
TGTGCCAGCAGCTTGACAGGGGGAAACTATGGCTACACCTTC
>.|TRBV3-1/TRBV3-2|TRBJ1-2|.
CASSQAPTANYGYTF
TGTGCCAGCAGCCAAGCTCCGACAGCTAACTATGGCTACACCTTC
>.|TRBV9|TRBJ2-1|.
CASSVEGERLRGFEQFF
TGTGCCAGCAGCGTAGAGGGGGAGCGGCTCCGCGGGTTTGAGCAGTTCTTC
>.|TRBV5-1|TRBJ2-3|TRBD2
CASSLERLATGGDTQYF
TGCGCCAGCAGCTTGGAGAGGCTAGCGACCGGGGGGGATACGCAGTATTTT
>.|TRBV6-2/TRBV6-3|TRBJ1-2|.
CASSYSKTGNYGYTF
TGTGCCAGCAGTTACTCCAAAACAGGGAACTATGGCTACACCTTC
>.|TRBV28|TRBJ2-1|TRBD2
CASSTRGAGGGDEQFF
TGTGCCAGCAGTACCCGTGGGGCAGGTGGGGGGGATGAGCAGTTCTTC
>.|TRBV2|TRBJ1-2|TRBD1
CASRTGEAGYTF
TGTGCCAGCAGGACAGGGGAGGCTGGCTACACCTTC
>.|TRBV28|TRBJ2-1|TRBD2
CASSSPVSSGRNEQFF
TGTGCCAGCAGTTCCCCGGTTTCTAGCGGGAGAAATGAGCAGTTCTTC
>.|TRBV2|TRBJ2-4|.
CASSETGGTVPPIQYF
TGTGCCAGCAGTGAAACTGGAGGGACAGTGCCTCCTATTCAGTACTTC
>few|TRBV6-5|TRBJ1-3|.
CASTATGIDRNTIYF
TGTGCCAGCACCGCCACAGGGATTGACAGAAACACCATATATTTT
>.|TRBV27|TRBJ1-6|.
CASRQGGRDNSPLHF
TGTGCCAGCAGGCAGGGAGGCCGGGATAATTCACCCCTCCACTTT
>.|TRBV19|TRBJ2-7|.
CASSITGSSYEQYF
TGTGCCAGTAGTATAACAGGTTCCTCCTACGAGCAGTACTTC
>.|TRBV12-3/TRBV12-4|TRBJ2-2|.
CGTERQNTGELFF
TGTGGAACAGAGCGGCAGAACACCGGGGAGCTGTTTTTT
>.|TRBV19|TRBJ1-2|.
CASSIDGDRPYGYTF
TGTGCCAGTAGTATAGATGGCGACAGACCCTATGGCTACACCTTC
>.|TRBV27|TRBJ2-7|.
CASSSISEQYF
TGTGCCAGCAGTTCCATCAGCGAGCAGTACTTC
>few|TRBV12-3/TRBV12-4|TRBJ1-2|.
CASSLADFYGYTF
TGTGCCAGCAGTTTAGCGGACTTCTATGGCTACACCTTC
>.|TRBV2|TRBJ1-2|.
CASASNTRRGYTF
TGTGCCAGCGCCTCGAATACCAGGAGGGGCTACACCTTC
>.|TRBV5-4|TRBJ2-3|TRBD2
CASSLLAGGPTDTQYF
TGTGCCAGCAGCTTGTTAGCGGGGGGCCCCACAGATACGCAGTATTTT
>.|TRBV18|TRBJ1-5|.
CASSPRVREDQPQHF
TGTGCCAGCTCACCCAGGGTTAGGGAGGATCAGCCCCAGCATTTT
>.|TRBV7-2|TRBJ1-4|.
CASRNPGQREKLFF
TGTGCCAGCAGAAATCCGGGACAACGGGAAAAACTGTTTTTT
>once|TRBV5-4|TRBJ1-3|.
CASSPDGGSGNTIYF
TGTGCCAGCAGCCCCGACGGGGGTTCTGGAAACACCATATATTTT
>.|TRBV18|TRBJ1-6|TRBD1
CASSDRRGPPLHF
TGTGCCAGCTCGGACAGGCGAGGTCCACCCCTCCACTTT